The T cell receptor beta chain described here comes from a study of tumor-infiltrating lymphocytes in oesophageal squamous cell carcinoma. CDR1 MNHEY and CDR2 SMNVEV come from the germline V gene (reference sequence). The CDR3 extends over 13 amino acids. V was trimmed by 3 bases and J by 3 bases, leaving 8 bases between them. TCRdb fed the PCR reads into MiXCR, producing one record per CDR3 protein. The repertoire holds about 17,000 distinct CDR3 sequences, with around 50% as singletons. There are many counts of this clonotype. The sequenced material came from normal esophageal tissue next to the tumor. This receptor was obtained from a female donor with esophageal squamous cell carcinoma. The chain combines TRBV27 with TRBJ1-2; D is possibly TRBD1 (5 bases). CDR3 amino acids: CASSFSRDYGYTF. CDR3 DNA sequence: TGTGCCAGCAGTTTCAGCAGGGACTATGGCTACACCTTC.